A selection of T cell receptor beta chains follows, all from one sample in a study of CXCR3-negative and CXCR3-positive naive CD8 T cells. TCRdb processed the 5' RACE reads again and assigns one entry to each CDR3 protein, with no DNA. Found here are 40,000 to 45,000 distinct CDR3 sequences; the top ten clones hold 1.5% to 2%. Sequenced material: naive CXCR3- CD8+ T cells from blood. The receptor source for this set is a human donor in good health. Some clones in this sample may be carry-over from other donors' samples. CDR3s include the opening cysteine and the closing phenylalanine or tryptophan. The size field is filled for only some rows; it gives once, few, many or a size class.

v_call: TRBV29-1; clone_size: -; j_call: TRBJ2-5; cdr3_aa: CSVEGASSQVGEETQYF
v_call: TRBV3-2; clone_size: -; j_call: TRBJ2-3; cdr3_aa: CASSQDQGPTDTQYF
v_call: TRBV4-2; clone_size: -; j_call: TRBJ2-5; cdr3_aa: CASSQGGGFTGVIQETQYF
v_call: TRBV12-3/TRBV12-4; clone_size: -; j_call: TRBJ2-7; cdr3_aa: CASSFGVSPSYEQYF
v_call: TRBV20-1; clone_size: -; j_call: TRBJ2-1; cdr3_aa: CSARTGVNEQFF
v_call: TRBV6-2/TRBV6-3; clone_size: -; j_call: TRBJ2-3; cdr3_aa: CASSFPGLAGGPDTDTQYF
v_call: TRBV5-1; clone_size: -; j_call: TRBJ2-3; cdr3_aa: CASSLGTGLVIQDTQYF
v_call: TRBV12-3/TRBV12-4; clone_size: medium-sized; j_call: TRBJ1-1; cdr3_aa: CASSLYRAEAFF
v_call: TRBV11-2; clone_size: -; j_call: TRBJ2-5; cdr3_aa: CASSLASGGDQETQYF
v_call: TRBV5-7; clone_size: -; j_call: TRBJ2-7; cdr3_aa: CASSLYGQSYEQYF
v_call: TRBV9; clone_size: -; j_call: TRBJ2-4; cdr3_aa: CASSVAPAGGPQSFGLQYF
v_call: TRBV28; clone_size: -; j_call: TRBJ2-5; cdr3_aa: CASSRTVFGGETQYF
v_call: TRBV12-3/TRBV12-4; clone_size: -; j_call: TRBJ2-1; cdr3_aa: CASRRGSGGSYNEQFF
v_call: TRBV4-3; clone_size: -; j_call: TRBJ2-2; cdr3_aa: CASSQDQDLRAGELFF
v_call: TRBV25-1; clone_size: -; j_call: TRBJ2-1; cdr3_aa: CASSEGYNEQFF
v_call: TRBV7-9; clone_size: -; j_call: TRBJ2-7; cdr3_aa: CASSWRDSPYEQYF
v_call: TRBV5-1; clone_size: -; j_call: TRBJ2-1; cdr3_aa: CASSLNRDSYNEQFF
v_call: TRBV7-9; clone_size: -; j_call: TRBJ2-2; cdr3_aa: CASSSEASNTGELFF
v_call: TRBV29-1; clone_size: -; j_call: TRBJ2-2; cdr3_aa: CSVGGSPGGHTGELFF
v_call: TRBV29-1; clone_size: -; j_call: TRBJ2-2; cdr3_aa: CSVERQGDSTGELFF
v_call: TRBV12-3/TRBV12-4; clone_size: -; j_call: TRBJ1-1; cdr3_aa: CASSFGRVFTEAFF
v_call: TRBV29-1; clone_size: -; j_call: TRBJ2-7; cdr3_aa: CSVVDRGRREQYF
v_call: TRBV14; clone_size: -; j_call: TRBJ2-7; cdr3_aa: CASSQAGFAYEQYF
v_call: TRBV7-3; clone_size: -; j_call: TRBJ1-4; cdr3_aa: CASRPRGATNEKLFF
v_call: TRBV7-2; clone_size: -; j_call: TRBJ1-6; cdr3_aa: CASSLDGLPDRGNSPLHF
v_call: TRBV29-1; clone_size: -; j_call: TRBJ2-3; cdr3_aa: CSAEESLTTDTQYF
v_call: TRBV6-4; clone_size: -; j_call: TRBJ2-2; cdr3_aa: CASSDSVGGNTGELFF
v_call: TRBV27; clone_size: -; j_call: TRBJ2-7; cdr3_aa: CASSLPGTTGEQYF
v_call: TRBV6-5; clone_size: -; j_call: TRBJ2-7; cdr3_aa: CASSTTVEQYF
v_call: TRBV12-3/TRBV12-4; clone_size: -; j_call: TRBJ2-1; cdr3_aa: CASSLVDEQFF
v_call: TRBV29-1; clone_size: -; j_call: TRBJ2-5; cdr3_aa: CSAWEVQETQYF
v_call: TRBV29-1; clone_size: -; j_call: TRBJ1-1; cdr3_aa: CSVELLWGVTEAFF
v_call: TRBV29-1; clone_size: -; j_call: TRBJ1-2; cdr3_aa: CSVDSDRETYGYTF
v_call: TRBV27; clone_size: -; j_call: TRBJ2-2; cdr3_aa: CASRRNTGELFF
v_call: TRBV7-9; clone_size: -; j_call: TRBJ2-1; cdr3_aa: CASSTGTGSYNEQFF
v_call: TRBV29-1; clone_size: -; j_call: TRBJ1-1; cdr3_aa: CSVEAEKAEAFF
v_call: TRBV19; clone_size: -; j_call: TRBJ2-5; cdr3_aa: CASMSKLGQETQYF
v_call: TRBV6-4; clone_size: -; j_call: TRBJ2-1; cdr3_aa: CASSDGSGGAQEQFF
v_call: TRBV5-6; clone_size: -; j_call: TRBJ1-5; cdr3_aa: CASIFRGMSNQPQHF
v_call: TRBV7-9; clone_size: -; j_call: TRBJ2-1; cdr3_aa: CASSLAVERGDPQFF
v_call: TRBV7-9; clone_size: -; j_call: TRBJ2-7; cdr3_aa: CASSPGFGWYEQYF
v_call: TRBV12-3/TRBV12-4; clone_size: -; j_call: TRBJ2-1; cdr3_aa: CASRVISSYNEQFF
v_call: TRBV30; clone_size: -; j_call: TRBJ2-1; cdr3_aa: CAWVQWTQIFGNEQFF
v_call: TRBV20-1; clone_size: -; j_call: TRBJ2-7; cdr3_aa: CSARPIDTNYYEQYF
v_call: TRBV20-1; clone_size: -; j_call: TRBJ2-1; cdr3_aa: CSANLGQLNEQFF